This T cell receptor (beta chain) was identified in a study of cytomegalovirus exposure and HLA in healthy donors. Study-wide results and limits: For most subjects, TCR beta sequences were reported to predict HLA-A and HLA-B alleles with accuracy.

Primers for the PCR totalled 60 Vbeta and 13 Jbeta. TCRdb's table, derived via immunoSEQ multiplex PCR, lists solely in-frame clones and lacks some. The sample carries 250,000 to 300,000 clones, 70% to 90% recorded once. Trimming cost V 3 bases and J 0 bases, with 14 bases left between them. The CDR3 has 16 amino acids. Germline V gives CDR1 GTSNPN, CDR2 SVGIG (reference sequence). Comments on this clone: Its cognate antigen is unknown.

Material: PBMCs. This sequence originates from a middle-aged woman in good health and CMV-seropositive. The chain links TRBV30 to TRBJ1-4; D not certain. DNA for the CDR3: TGTGCCTGGAGGGGCGCGGGCGTTGCAACTAATGAAAAACTGTTTTTT. It is translated as CAWRGAGVATNEKLFF.